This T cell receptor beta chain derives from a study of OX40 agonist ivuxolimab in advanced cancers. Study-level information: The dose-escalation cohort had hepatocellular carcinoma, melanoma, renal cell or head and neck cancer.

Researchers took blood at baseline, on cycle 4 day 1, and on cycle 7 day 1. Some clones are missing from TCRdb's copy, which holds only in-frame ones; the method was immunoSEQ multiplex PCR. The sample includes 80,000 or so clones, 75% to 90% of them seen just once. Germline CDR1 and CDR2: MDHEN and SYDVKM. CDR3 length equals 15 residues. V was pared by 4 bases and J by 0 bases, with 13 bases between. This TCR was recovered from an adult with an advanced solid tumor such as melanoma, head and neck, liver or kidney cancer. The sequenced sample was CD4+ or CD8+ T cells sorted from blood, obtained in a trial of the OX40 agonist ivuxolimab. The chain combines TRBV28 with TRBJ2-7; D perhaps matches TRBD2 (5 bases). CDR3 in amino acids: CASSSYGAGSYEQYF. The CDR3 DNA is TGTGCCAGCAGTTCTTACGGCGCGGGCTCCTACGAGCAGTACTTC.